This T cell receptor beta chain was identified during a study of T cell repertoires in cytomegalovirus infection (dated by TCRdb to the late 2010s). The study in broad terms: Alongside well-studied HLA-B-restricted epitopes, the peptide stimulations were aimed at recently identified HLA-C-restricted CMV epitopes, whose presentation resists viral immunomodulation. The HLA type of each donor mattered for the analysis, because public TCR beta signatures pointed to carriage of CMV infection along with the matching HLA type. The paper as a whole reports these results and caveats: Carriers of CMV infection plus the relevant HLA type were discriminated by the cumulative frequency of public TCR beta family members in the study cohort and in an independent 352-donor cohort. The ex vivo response was dominated by HLA-C-restricted CMV-specific TCR beta clonotypes, and the single most frequent clonotype in two of eight donors was supplied by these HLA-C-restricted clonotypes.

The treatment or condition label corresponds to: in vitro stimulation with specific CMV peptide epitopes to enrich CMV-specific T cells. CDR1 PRHDT and CDR2 FYEKMQ were looked up in the germline V gene (reference sequence). V trim: 5 bases; J trim: 1 base; unmatched bases: 11. The CDR3 covers 17 residues, taking in both the cysteine and the phenylalanine. The DNA shown is the 51-base CDR3, in frame from base 1. TCRdb shows the sequencer as Illumina HiSeq 1500. TCRdb reprocessed the public reads (quality trimming at Q25 with fastp, clone calling with MiXCR) and kept in-frame beta chains. A single entry per CDR3 protein holds the most common genes and DNA from its merged rows. In all, the sample holds approximately 990,000 distinct CDR3 sequences, and roughly 30% of those were seen once. The top ten hold over 13% of the sample. In the case of this clonotype: Its recognized antigen is unknown. No base-level quality is on record; no much larger clone is a single base apart.

This chain joins TRBV13 to TRBJ2-3; 8 middle bases align to TRBD2. The source material was cultured CD8+ T cells from PBMCs, sampled from culture after CMV antigen stimulation. This clonotype was obtained from a human donor in good health (CMV status not recorded). Some clones in this sample may be carry-over from other donors' samples. The nucleotide sequence is TGTGCCAGCAGCCCCCTCGTCCCAGCGGGGGGCACAGATACGCAGTATTTT. Translated, it reads CASSPLVPAGGTDTQYF.